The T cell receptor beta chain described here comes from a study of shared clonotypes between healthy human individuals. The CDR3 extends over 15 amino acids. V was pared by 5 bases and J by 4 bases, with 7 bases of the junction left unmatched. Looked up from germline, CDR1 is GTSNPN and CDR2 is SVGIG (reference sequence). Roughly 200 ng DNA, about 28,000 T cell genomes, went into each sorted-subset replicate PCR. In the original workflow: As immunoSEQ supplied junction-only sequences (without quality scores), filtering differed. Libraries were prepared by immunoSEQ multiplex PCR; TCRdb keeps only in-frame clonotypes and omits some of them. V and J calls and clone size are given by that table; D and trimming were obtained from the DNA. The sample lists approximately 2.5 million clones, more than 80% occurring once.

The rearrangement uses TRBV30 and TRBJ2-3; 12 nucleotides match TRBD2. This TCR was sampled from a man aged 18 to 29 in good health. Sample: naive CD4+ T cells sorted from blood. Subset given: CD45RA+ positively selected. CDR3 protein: CAWDPGLAGADTQYF. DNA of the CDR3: TGTGCCTGGGACCCGGGACTAGCGGGCGCAGATACGCAGTATTTT.